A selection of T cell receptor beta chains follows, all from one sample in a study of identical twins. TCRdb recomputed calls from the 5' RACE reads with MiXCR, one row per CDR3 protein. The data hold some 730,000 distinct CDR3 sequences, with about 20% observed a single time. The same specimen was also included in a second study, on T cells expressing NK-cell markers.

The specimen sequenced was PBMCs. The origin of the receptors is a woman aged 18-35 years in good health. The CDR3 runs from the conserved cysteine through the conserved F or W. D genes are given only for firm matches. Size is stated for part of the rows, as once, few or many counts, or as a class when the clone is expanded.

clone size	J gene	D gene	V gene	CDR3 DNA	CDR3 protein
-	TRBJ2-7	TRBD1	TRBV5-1	TGCGCCAGCAGTTCAACCGGGACAGGGGTCCACGAGCAGTACTTC	CASSSTGTGVHEQYF
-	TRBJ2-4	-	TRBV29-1	TGCAGCGTTGTCGGGCAGGGGGGGAACATTCAGTACTTC	CSVVGQGGNIQYF
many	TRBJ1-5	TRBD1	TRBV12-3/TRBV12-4	TGTGCCAGCTCTAGCCGGGACAGGAATCAGCCCCAGCATTTT	CASSSRDRNQPQHF
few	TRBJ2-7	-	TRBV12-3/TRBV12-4	TGTGCCAGCACTTCCCGAGGGACGGCCTCCTACGAGCAGTACTTC	CASTSRGTASYEQYF
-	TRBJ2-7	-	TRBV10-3	TGTGCCATCAGTGAGTCCAGACTTCGGAGCTCCTACGAGCAGTACTTC	CAISESRLRSSYEQYF
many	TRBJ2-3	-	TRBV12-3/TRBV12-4	TGTGCCAGCAGTTTAGTAGATACGCAGTATTTT	CASSLVDTQYF
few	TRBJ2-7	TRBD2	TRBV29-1	TGCAGCGTTGAAGACGGGGGGGGAAACGAGCAGTACTTC	CSVEDGGGNEQYF
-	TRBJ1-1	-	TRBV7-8	TGTGCCAGCAGCTTATATCGCTTTGAAGCTTTCTTT	CASSLYRFEAFF
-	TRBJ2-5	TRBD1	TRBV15	TGTGCCACCAGCACCGGGGACAGCTCCGGGGAGACCCAGTACTTC	CATSTGDSSGETQYF
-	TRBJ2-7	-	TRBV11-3	TGTGCCAGCAGTGAGACAGGATCCTACGAGCAGTACTTC	CASSETGSYEQYF
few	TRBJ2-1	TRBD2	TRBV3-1	TGTGCCAGCAGCCAAACTAGCGGAGAATACAATGAGCAGTTCTTC	CASSQTSGEYNEQFF
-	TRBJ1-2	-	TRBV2	TGTGCCAGCAGTGAAGGTGGCACCCCCTATGGCTACACCTTC	CASSEGGTPYGYTF
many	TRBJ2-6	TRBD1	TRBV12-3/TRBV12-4	TGTGCCAGCAGCTTAGGGACAGGGCTTTCAGGGGCCAACGTCCTGACTTTC	CASSLGTGLSGANVLTF
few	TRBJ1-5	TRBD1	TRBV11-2	TGTGCCAGCAGCGACCGTTTCAGGGGGGCCGATCAGCCCCAGCATTTT	CASSDRFRGADQPQHF
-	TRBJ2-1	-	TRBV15	TGTGCCACCACGGGCTCCTACAATGAGCAGTTCTTC	CATTGSYNEQFF
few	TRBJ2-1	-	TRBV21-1	TGTGCCAGCAGCAAAGTTGGCGGGGCCTTCTACAATGAGCAGTTCTTC	CASSKVGGAFYNEQFF
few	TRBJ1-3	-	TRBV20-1	TGCAGTGCTAGTTCGCCTTCTGGAAACACCATATATTTT	CSASSPSGNTIYF
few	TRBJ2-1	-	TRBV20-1	TGCAGTGCTAGCGGGAGAAGGGATGTCTACAATGAGCAGTTCTTC	CSASGRRDVYNEQFF
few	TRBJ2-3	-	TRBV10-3	TGTGCCACTCGTGGGACGGGACCGGGCACAGATACGCAGTATTTT	CATRGTGPGTDTQYF
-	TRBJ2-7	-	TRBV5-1	TGCGCCAGCAGCTTGGGGCATCCCCTGGAGTACGAGCAGTACTTC	CASSLGHPLEYEQYF
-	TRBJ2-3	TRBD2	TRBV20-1	TGCAGTGCTCTACTAGCGGGGGGGACAGATACGCAGTATTTT	CSALLAGGTDTQYF
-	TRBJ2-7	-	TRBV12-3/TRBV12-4	TGTGCCAGCAGAGTCCGGGGTCGATACGAGCAGTACTTC	CASRVRGRYEQYF
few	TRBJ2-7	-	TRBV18	TGTGCCAGCTCACCCCGGACCCAAAGCAACGAGCAGTACTTC	CASSPRTQSNEQYF
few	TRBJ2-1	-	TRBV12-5	TGTGCTAGTGGTTTGCCCAGGAGCTCCTACAATGAGCAGTTCTTC	CASGLPRSSYNEQFF
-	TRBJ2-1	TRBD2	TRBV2	TGTGCCAGCAGTGAAGAGATGGCTAGCGGGGCTTACAATGAGCAGTTCTTC	CASSEEMASGAYNEQFF
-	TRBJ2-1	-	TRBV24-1	TGTGCCACCAGGAGGGGTTCGGGCGATGAGCAGTTCTTC	CATRRGSGDEQFF
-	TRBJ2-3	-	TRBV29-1	TGCAGCGGGGGGGGCGGGAGCACAGATACGCAGTATTTT	CSGGGGSTDTQYF
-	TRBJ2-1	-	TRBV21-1	TGTGCCAGCAGCACGGTGGTTACAGGGTATGCGGCCTACAATGAGCAGTTCTTC	CASSTVVTGYAAYNEQFF